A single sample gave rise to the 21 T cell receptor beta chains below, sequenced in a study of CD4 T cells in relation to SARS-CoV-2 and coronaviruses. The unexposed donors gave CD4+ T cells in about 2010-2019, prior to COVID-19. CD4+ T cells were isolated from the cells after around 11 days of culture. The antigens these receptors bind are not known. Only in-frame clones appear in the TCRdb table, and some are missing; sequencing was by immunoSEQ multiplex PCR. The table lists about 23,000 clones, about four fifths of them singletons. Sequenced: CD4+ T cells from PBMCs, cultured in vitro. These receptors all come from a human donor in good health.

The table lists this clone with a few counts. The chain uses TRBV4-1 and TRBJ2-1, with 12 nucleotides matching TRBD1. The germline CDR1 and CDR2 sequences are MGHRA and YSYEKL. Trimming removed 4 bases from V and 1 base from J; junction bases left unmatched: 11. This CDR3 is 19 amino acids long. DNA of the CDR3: TGCGCCAGCAGCCTCCTCCCGGGGGACAGGGGGCTTTCCTACAATGAGCAGTTCTTC. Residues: CASSLLPGDRGLSYNEQFF.

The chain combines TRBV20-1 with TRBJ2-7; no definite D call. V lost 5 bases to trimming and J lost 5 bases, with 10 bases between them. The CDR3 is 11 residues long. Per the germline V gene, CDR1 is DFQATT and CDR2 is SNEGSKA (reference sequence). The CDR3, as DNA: TGCAGTGCTCCTAAATTGGACGAGCAGTACTTC. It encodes CSAPKLDEQYF.

The CDR3 DNA reads as TGCGCCAGCAGCTTGGGGGCAGAGGACGAGCAGTACTTC. Translating gives CASSLGAEDEQYF. This chain links TRBV5-1 with TRBJ2-7; D uncertain. Trimming removed 0 bases at V and 5 bases at J, with 9 bases between. From germline, CDR1 is SGHRS and CDR2 YFSETQ. This CDR3 contains 13 residues.

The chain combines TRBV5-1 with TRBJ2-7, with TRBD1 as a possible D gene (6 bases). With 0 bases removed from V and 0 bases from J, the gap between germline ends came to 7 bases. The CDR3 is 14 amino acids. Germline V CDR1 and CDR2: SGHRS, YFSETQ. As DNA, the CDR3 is TGCGCCAGCAGCTTGGCAGGGGACTCCTACGAGCAGTACTTC. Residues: CASSLAGDSYEQYF.

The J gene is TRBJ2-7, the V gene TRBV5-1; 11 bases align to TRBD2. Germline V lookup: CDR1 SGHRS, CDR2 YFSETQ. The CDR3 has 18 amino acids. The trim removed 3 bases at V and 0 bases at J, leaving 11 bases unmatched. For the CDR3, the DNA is TGCGCCAGCAGCTCGCCGGGACTAGCGGTTAAGAGCTCCTACGAGCAGTACTTC. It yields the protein CASSSPGLAVKSSYEQYF.

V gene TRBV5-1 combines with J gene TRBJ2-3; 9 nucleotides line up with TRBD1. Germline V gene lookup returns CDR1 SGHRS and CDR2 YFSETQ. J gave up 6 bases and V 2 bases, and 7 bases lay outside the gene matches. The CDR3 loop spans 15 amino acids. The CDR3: CASSLGTGRRDTQYF. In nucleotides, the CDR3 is TGCGCCAGCAGCTTAGGGACAGGGAGGCGCGATACGCAGTATTTT.

In DNA, the CDR3 is TGTGCCAGCAGCTTAATCCGGACAGGGAGGTCCAACGTCCTGACTTTC. Residues: CASSLIRTGRSNVLTF. V usage is TRBV7-8 and J usage is TRBJ2-6, with TRBD1 identical over 8 bases. Looked up from germline, CDR1 is SGHVS and CDR2 is FQNEAQ. Trimming at V came to 2 bases and at J to 8 bases, leaving 8 bases not matched to a gene. The CDR3 sequence is 16 residues long.

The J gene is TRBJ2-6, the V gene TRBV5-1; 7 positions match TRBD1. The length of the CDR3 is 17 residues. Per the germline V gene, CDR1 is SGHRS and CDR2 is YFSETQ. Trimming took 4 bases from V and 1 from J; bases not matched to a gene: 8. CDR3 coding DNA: TGCGCCAGCAGCGCGTCAATCAGGGGGTCTGGGGCCAACGTCCTGACTTTC. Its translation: CASSASIRGSGANVLTF.

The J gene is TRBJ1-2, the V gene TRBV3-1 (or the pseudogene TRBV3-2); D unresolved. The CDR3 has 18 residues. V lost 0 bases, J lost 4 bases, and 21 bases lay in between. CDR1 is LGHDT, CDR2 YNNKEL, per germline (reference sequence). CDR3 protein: CASSQDAGIMTVGYGYTF. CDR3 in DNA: TGTGCCAGCAGCCAAGATGCGGGGATCATGACCGTTGGCTATGGCTACACCTTC.

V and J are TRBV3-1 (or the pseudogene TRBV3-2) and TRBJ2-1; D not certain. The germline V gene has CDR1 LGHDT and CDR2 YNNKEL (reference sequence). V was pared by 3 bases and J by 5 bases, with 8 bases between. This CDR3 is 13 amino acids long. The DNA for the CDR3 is TGTGCCAGCAGCCATCTACAGAACAATGAGCAGTTCTTC. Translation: CASSHLQNNEQFF.

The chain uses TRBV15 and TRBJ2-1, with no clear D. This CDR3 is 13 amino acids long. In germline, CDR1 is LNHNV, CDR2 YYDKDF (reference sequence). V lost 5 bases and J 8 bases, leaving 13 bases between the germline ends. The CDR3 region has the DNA TGTGCCACCAGCCGCCCCCCTCGGGATGAGCAGTTCTTC. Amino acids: CATSRPPRDEQFF. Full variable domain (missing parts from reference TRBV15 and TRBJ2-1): DAMVIQNPRYQVTQFGKPVTLSCSQTLNHNVMYWYQQKSSQAPKLLFHYYDKDFNNEADTPDNFQSRRPNTSFCFLDIRSPGLGDTAMYLCATSRPPRDEQFFGPGTRLTVL.

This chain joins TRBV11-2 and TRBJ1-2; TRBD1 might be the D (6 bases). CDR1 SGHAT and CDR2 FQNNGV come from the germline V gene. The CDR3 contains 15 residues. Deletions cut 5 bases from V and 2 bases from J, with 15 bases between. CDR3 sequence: CASSATGRTNYGYTF. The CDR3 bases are TGTGCCAGCAGCGCCACAGGGAGAACGAACTATGGCTACACCTTC.

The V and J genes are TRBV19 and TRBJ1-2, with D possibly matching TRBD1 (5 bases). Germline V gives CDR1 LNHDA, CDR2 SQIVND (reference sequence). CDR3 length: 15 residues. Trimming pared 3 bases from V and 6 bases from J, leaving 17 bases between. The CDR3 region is CASSILGRGLHGYTF. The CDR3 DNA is TGTGCCAGTAGTATTTTGGGACGGGGTCTCCATGGCTACACCTTC.

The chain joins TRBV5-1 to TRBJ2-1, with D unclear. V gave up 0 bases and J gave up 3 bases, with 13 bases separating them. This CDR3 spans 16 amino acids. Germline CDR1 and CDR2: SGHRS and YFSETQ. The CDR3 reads CASSLEGANLYNEQFF. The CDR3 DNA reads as TGCGCCAGCAGCTTGGAAGGTGCGAACCTCTACAATGAGCAGTTCTTC. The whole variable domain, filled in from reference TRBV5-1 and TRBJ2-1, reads KAGVTQTPRYLIKTRGQQVTLSCSPISGHRSVSWYQQTPGQGLQFLFEYFSETQRNKGNFPGRFSGRQFSNSRSEMNVSTLELGDSALYLCASSLEGANLYNEQFFGPGTRLTVL.

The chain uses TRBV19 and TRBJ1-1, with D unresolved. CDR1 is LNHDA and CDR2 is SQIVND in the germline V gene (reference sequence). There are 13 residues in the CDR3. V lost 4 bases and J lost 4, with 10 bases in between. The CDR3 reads CASSTFTRTEAFF. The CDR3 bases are TGTGCCAGTAGTACGTTTACCCGCACTGAAGCTTTCTTT.

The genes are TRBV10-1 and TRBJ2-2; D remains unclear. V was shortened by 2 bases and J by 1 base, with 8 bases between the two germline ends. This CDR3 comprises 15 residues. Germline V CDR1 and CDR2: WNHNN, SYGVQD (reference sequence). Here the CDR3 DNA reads TGCGCCAGCAGTGAGGGCAGAAAGAACACCGGGGAGCTGTTTTTT. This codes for CASSEGRKNTGELFF.

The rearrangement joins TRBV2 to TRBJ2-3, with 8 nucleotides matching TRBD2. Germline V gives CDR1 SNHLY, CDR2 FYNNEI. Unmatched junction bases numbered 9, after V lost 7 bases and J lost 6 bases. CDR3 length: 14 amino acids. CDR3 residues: CASNGLAGGDTQYF. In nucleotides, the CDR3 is TGTGCCAGCAATGGACTAGCAGGTGGTGATACGCAGTATTTT.

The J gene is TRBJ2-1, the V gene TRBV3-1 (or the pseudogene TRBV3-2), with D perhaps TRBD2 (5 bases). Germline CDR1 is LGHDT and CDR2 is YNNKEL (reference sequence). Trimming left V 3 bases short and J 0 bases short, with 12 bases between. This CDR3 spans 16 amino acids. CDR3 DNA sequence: TGTGCCAGCAGCCACCGGGGAGCGCTCTCCTACAATGAGCAGTTCTTC. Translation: CASSHRGALSYNEQFF.

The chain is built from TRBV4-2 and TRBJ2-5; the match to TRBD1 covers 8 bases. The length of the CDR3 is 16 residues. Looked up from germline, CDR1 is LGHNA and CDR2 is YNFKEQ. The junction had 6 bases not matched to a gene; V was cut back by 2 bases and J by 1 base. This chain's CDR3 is CASSQSTGGGQETQYF. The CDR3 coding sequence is TGTGCCAGCAGCCAAAGTACAGGGGGAGGCCAAGAGACCCAGTACTTC.

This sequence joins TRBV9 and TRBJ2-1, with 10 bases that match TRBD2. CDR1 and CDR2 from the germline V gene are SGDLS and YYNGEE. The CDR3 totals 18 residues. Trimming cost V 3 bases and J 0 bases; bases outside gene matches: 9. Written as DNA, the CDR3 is TGTGCCAGCAGCGCCTCAGCGGGAGGGCCGGGCTCCTACAATGAGCAGTTCTTC. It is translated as CASSASAGGPGSYNEQFF.

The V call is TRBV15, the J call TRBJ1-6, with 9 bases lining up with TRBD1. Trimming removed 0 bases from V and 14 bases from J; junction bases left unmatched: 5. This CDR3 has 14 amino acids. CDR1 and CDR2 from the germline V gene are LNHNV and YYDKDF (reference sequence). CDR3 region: CATSRDQGQGSLHF. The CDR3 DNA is TGTGCCACCAGCAGAGATCAGGGACAGGGTTCCCTCCACTTT. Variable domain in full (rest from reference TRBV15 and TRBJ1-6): DAMVIQNPRYQVTQFGKPVTLSCSQTLNHNVMYWYQQKSSQAPKLLFHYYDKDFNNEADTPDNFQSRRPNTSFCFLDIRSPGLGDTAMYLCATSRDQGQGSLHFGNGTRLTVT.